These T cell receptor beta chains were read from a single sample in a study of metastatic and nonmetastatic thyroid tumors. TCRdb re-clonotyped the PCR reads via MiXCR. There are more than 10,000 clones in the sample; around 25% occur only once, and about 12% lies in the top ten. Specimen: adjacent normal tissue. The source of these receptors is a female donor with papillary thyroid cancer or a benign thyroid nodule (not recorded which). Some clones in this sample may be carry-over from other donors' samples. CDR3s include the opening cysteine and the closing phenylalanine or tryptophan. A D gene is named only where the DNA matches it firmly. Rows may omit the clone size; those that give it use once, few, many or a size class.

>NA|few|TRBJ1-2|TRBV6-1
CASSEDPAFTGYTF
TGTGCCAGCAGTGAAGATCCCGCATTTACGGGCTACACCTTC
>NA|NA|TRBJ1-4|TRBV6-1
CASRARGANEKLFF
TGTGCCAGCAGAGCGCGGGGCGCTAATGAAAAACTGTTTTTT
>TRBD2|NA|TRBJ2-7|TRBV7-2
CASTFGTSGSYEQCF
TGTGCCAGCACCTTCGGGACTAGCGGCTCCTACGAGCAGTGCTTC
>TRBD1|once|TRBJ1-5|TRBV20-1
CSGTGGYQPQHF
TGCAGTGGGACAGGGGGTTATCAGCCCCAGCATTTT
>NA|NA|TRBJ1-2|TRBV6-1
CASRDGAGGYTF
TGTGCCAGCAGGGACGGGGCAGGTGGCTACACCTTC
>TRBD2|medium-sized|TRBJ2-7|TRBV11-2
CASSLGSGTPSYEQYF
TGTGCCAGCAGCTTAGGAAGCGGGACTCCCTCCTACGAGCAGTACTTC
>NA|few|TRBJ2-3|TRBV19
CAIRLDDTDTQYF
TGTGCCATTCGCCTGGACGACACAGATACGCAGTATTTT
>TRBD2|few|TRBJ2-7|TRBV12-3/TRBV12-4
CASSSTSGRLEQYF
TGTGCCAGCAGTTCGACTAGCGGGAGGCTCGAGCAGTACTTC
>TRBD2|NA|TRBJ2-5|TRBV7-3
CASSRLAGGRQETQYF
TGTGCCAGCAGCCGACTAGCGGGAGGGCGGCAAGAGACCCAGTACTTC
>NA|NA|TRBJ2-7|TRBV27
CASSSKTYEQYF
TGTGCCAGCAGTTCAAAGACCTACGAGCAGTACTTC
>NA|many|TRBJ1-1|TRBV29-1
CSVVGILSNRGTEAFF
TGCAGCGTTGTGGGTATATTATCAAACCGGGGCACTGAAGCTTTCTTT
>NA|NA|TRBJ1-4|TRBV20-1
CSSRDLGPREKLFF
TGCAGTTCTAGAGATCTCGGACCCCGTGAAAAACTGTTTTTT
>NA|medium-sized|TRBJ2-3|TRBV7-3
CASSSSPWGTGTDTQYF
TGTGCCAGCAGCTCTTCACCATGGGGGACGGGCACAGATACGCAGTATTTT
>TRBD1|few|TRBJ2-7|TRBV28
CASSPRTGNFHLSYEQYF
TGTGCCAGCAGTCCTCGGACAGGGAACTTCCACCTCTCCTACGAGCAGTACTTC
>TRBD1|few|TRBJ2-5|TRBV28
CASSPDRGGGETQYF
TGTGCCAGCAGTCCGGACAGGGGAGGTGGGGAGACCCAGTACTTC
>NA|many|TRBJ2-3|TRBV18
CASWEVPGASTDTQYF
TGTGCCAGCTGGGAGGTGCCCGGGGCTAGCACAGATACGCAGTATTTT
>TRBD2|NA|TRBJ2-7|TRBV20-1
CSAGLAGDQYEQYF
TGCAGTGCGGGACTAGCGGGAGATCAGTACGAGCAGTACTTC
>TRBD1|few|TRBJ1-2|TRBV29-1
CSVGQGELSGYTF
TGCAGCGTAGGACAGGGGGAATTGAGTGGCTACACCTTC
>NA|NA|TRBJ2-7|TRBV5-1
CASSLAPDRPVYEQYF
TGCGCCAGCAGCTTGGCCCCGGACAGACCAGTCTACGAGCAGTACTTC
>TRBD1|few|TRBJ1-2|TRBV20-1
CSARDPEGGSYGYTF
TGCAGTGCTAGAGATCCCGAAGGGGGCAGCTATGGCTACACCTTC
>NA|NA|TRBJ1-2|TRBV7-9
CALEPRISNYGYTF
TGTGCCCTGGAGCCCAGGATCTCTAACTATGGCTACACCTTC
>NA|many|TRBJ1-4|TRBV11-3
CASSLRGVIGEKLFF
TGTGCCAGCAGCTTACGGGGAGTGATTGGTGAAAAACTGTTTTTT
>TRBD2|many|TRBJ2-5|TRBV3-1
CASSPQTSGGETQYF
TGTGCCAGCAGCCCCCAAACTAGCGGCGGAGAGACCCAGTACTTC
>NA|NA|TRBJ1-1|TRBV20-1
CSSRDLVGGWTEAFF
TGCAGTTCTAGAGATCTGGTGGGCGGGTGGACTGAAGCTTTCTTT
>TRBD1|NA|TRBJ2-1|TRBV20-1
CSATGTGSNEQFF
TGCAGTGCAACCGGGACAGGGTCCAATGAGCAGTTCTTC
>NA|NA|TRBJ2-5|TRBV5-1
CASSLGAGIQETQYF
TGCGCCAGCAGCTTGGGGGCGGGGATCCAAGAGACCCAGTACTTC
>NA|NA|TRBJ1-6|TRBV6-1
CASDRTYNSPLHF
TGTGCCAGCGACAGGACCTATAATTCACCCCTCCACTTT
>TRBD1|few|TRBJ2-7|TRBV7-2
CASSPDQGADEQYF
TGTGCCAGCAGCCCAGATCAGGGGGCGGACGAGCAGTACTTC
>NA|NA|TRBJ1-1|TRBV30
CAWKREGRAEAFF
TGTGCCTGGAAGAGGGAGGGTAGGGCTGAAGCTTTCTTT
>NA|few|TRBJ2-7|TRBV28
CASSTIPGAYEQYF
TGTGCCAGCAGTACTATTCCCGGTGCCTACGAGCAGTACTTC
>TRBD2|many|TRBJ2-1|TRBV7-8
CASSAGLDYNEQFF
TGTGCCAGCAGCGCCGGACTAGACTACAATGAGCAGTTCTTC
>NA|medium-sized|TRBJ1-5|TRBV6-1
CASTSGRSNQPQHF
TGTGCCAGCACGTCAGGGCGAAGCAATCAGCCCCAGCATTTT
>NA|NA|TRBJ1-5|TRBV5-6
CASSLGGTDQPQHF
TGTGCCTCCAGCCTGGGGGGGACTGATCAGCCCCAGCATTTT
>NA|NA|TRBJ2-7|TRBV6-1
CASKQRDNPQYF
TGTGCCAGCAAGCAACGGGACAACCCTCAATACTTC
>TRBD2|medium-sized|TRBJ2-3|TRBV20-1
CSALGLAGGRSTDTQYF
TGCAGTGCCCTCGGGCTAGCGGGAGGAAGAAGCACAGATACGCAGTATTTT
>NA|many|TRBJ1-5|TRBV18
CASSGGLEGGHSNQPQHF
TGTGCCAGCTCCGGGGGGCTTGAAGGCGGCCATAGCAATCAGCCCCAGCATTTT
>NA|NA|TRBJ1-2|TRBV2
CASKLDRANYGYTF
TGTGCCAGCAAGCTTGACAGAGCTAACTATGGCTACACCTTC
>TRBD1|few|TRBJ2-5|TRBV19
CASSLGGQETQYF
TGTGCCAGTAGTTTAGGGGGACAGGAGACCCAGTACTTC